This T cell receptor beta chain emerged from a study of radiation and T cells in renal cell carcinoma. General study results and limits: No pretreatment tumor biopsies were available for baseline clonotypes.

The trim removed 6 bases at V and 5 bases at J, leaving 9 bases unmatched. The CDR3 length is 14 residues. Germline CDR1 MRHNA, CDR2 SNTAGT. Noted time point: baseline pretreatment blood. Treatment denoted: 15 Gy SBRT to primary tumor, nephrectomy 4 weeks later. Serial blood draws occurred at baseline and 2 and 4 weeks post-SBRT. TCRdb keeps only in-frame clones here, not all; method: immunoSEQ multiplex PCR. The top ten hold approximately 20% of the sample, which has 130,000 or so clones, approximately 87% seen once. Turning to this clone: Antigen: not known.

Here the sequenced sample was blood, taken from a patient whose treatment included radiotherapy and nephrectomy. The chain uses TRBV6-4 and TRBJ1-1, with 7 bases fitting TRBD1. The receptor was isolated from a woman in her 50s with renal cell carcinoma. In DNA form, the CDR3 reads TGTGCCAGCAGGGGGGACAGCAGGGGGACTGAAGCTTTCTTT. Translation: CASRGDSRGTEAFF.